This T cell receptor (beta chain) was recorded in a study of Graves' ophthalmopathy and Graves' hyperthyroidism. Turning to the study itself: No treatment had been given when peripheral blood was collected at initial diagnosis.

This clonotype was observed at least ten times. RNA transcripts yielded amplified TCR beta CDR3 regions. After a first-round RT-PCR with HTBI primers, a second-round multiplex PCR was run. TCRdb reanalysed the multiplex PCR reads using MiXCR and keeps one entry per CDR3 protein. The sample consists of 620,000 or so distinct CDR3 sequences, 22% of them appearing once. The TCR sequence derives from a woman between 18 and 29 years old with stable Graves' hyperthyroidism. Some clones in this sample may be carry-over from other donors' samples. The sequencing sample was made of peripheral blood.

The CDR3 DNA sequence: TGTGCCAGCAGCCAGAACTATGGCTACACCTTC. Its translation: CASSQNYGYTF. The gene calls are TRBV12-3 or TRBV12-4 and TRBJ1-2, with D unresolved. The CDR3 extends over 11 amino acids. Deletions cut 6 bases from V and 2 bases from J, with 4 bases between.